This TCR beta chain was observed in a study of shared clonotypes between healthy human individuals. Study-wide findings and caveats: Researchers sampled blood only, noting tissue repertoires likely differ.

Unsorted PBMC DNA sequencing spanned ten immunoSEQ deep assay plates. Data came from immunoSEQ multiplex PCR; TCRdb stores just in-frame clones and leaves some out. Among fewer than 600,000 clones listed, around 77% were seen once. In regard to this clone: Its antigen is not known.

Free of recent acute infections or vaccinations, the donors were healthy HIV-negative adults. Unsorted samples drew genomic DNA from approximately 87 million PBMCs. The CDR3 contains 15 residues. CDR1 is SGHRS and CDR2 is YFSETQ in the germline V gene. With 0 bases removed from V and 1 base from J, the gap between germline ends came to 9 bases. The sequencing sample was made of PBMCs. The receptor comes from a woman aged 40 to 49 in good health. Some clones in this sample may be carry-over from other donors' samples. The chain carries TRBV5-1 and TRBJ2-3; D unresolved. The CDR3 coding sequence is TGCGCCAGCAGCTTGGGGGGAAAGGGCACAGATACGCAGTATTTT. It is translated as CASSLGGKGTDTQYF.